This T cell receptor beta chain was profiled in a study of OX40 agonist ivuxolimab in advanced cancers. Study context: Among those enrolled, mean age was 60 years (range about 23 to 85) and approximately 80% were male.

About this clone itself: One junction end disagrees with the germline gene, perhaps due to a read error. Other DNA sequences in this specimen translate into the identical CDR3.

The CDR3 is 15 residues long. Looked up from germline, CDR1 is MDHEN and CDR2 is SYDVKM. TCRdb keeps only in-frame clones here, not all; method: immunoSEQ multiplex PCR. The table has tens of thousands of clones, roughly 89% seen once. Sample: CD4+ or CD8+ T cells sorted from blood, taken in a trial of the OX40 agonist ivuxolimab. The TCR comes from an adult with an advanced solid tumor such as melanoma, head and neck, liver or kidney cancer. V usage is TRBV28 and J usage is TRBJ1-3; D is unresolved. The CDR3 protein is CASSPNGYSGNTIYF. CDR3 in DNA: TGTGCCAGCAGTCCGAACGGTTACTCTGGAAACACTATATATTTT.